The 16 T cell receptor beta chains below were found in one sample sequenced in a study of T cell repertoires in cytomegalovirus infection. What these receptors recognize is not known. TCRdb recomputed calls from the reads with MiXCR, one row per CDR3 protein. The repertoire consists of fewer than 200,000 distinct CDR3 sequences, with about 20% occurring once and the leading ten covering about 25%. The sample was CD8+ T cells from cultured PBMCs, taken from culture after CMV antigen stimulation. The source is a human donor in good health (CMV status not recorded). Some clones in this sample may be carry-over from other donors' samples.

The chain joins TRBV27 to TRBJ2-2; TRBD1 might be the D (6 bases). Germline-derived CDR1 and CDR2 are MNHEY and SMNVEV (reference sequence). Deletions cut 8 bases from V and 4 bases from J, with 14 bases between. This CDR3 contains 14 residues. In nucleotides, the CDR3 is TGTGCCAGCGGCCTTCACAGGGTCACCGGGGAGCTGTTTTTT. It yields the protein CASGLHRVTGELFF.

This rearrangement joins TRBV27 to TRBJ1-6; a weak D match, TRBD1 (5 bases). In germline, CDR1 is MNHEY, CDR2 SMNVEV (reference sequence). The germline V and J ends were trimmed by 2 bases and 2 bases, with 10 bases remaining between them. CDR3 size: 16 residues. CDR3: CASSLPGGPYNSPLHF. CDR3 nucleotide sequence: TGTGCCAGCAGTTTACCGGGGGGACCCTATAATTCACCCCTCCACTTT.

The table lists this clonotype with a few counts. The chain carries TRBV5-6 and TRBJ1-2, with D possibly TRBD1 on 5 matching bases. The CDR3 loop spans 14 amino acids. Trimming stripped 0 bases from V and 5 bases from J, with 11 bases between. Germline CDR1 reads SGHDT; CDR2 reads YYEEEE. CDR3 protein: CASSLGQGVYGYTF. The CDR3 coding sequence is TGTGCCAGCAGCTTGGGCCAGGGTGTTTATGGCTACACCTTC.

The chain couples TRBV19 to TRBJ1-2, with TRBD1 identical over 7 bases. J gave up 1 base and V 5 bases, and 7 bases lay outside the gene matches. The germline V gene encodes CDR1 LNHDA and CDR2 SQIVND (reference sequence). The CDR3 is 15 amino acids. The CDR3 region is CASSPGTAINYGYTF. As DNA, the CDR3 is TGTGCCAGTAGTCCCGGGACAGCCATTAACTATGGCTACACCTTC.

This clonotype appeared a few times. The CDR3 region is CASSLGGWAEAFF. CDR3 coding DNA: TGTGCCAGCAGTTTAGGGGGGTGGGCTGAAGCTTTCTTT. The rearrangement links TRBV12-3 or TRBV12-4 to TRBJ1-1; tentative D call: TRBD1 (5 bases). The V gene lost 1 base and the J gene lost 6 bases, with 9 bases spanning the gap. This CDR3 has 13 residues.

This clonotype came up a few times. The J gene is TRBJ2-3, the V gene TRBV27, with D possibly TRBD2 on 6 matching bases. The germline V gene has CDR1 MNHEY and CDR2 SMNVEV (reference sequence). V was pared by 0 bases and J by 6 bases, with 22 bases between. The CDR3 consists of 18 residues. The CDR3: CASSLSSQRARQGDTQYF. CDR3 DNA sequence: TGTGCCAGCAGTTTATCTTCACAGCGGGCCCGCCAAGGGGATACGCAGTATTTT.

The chain links TRBV4-1 to TRBJ2-7, with a possible D match to TRBD1 (5 bases). CDR1 MGHRA and CDR2 YSYEKL come from the germline V gene. The CDR3 is made up of 16 amino acids. The V and J ends lost 0 bases and 0 bases respectively, with 12 bases between them. CDR3: CASSQDPPTGSYEQYF. CDR3 sequence (DNA): TGCGCCAGCAGCCAAGATCCTCCCACAGGCTCCTACGAGCAGTACTTC.

This clonotype was counted between two and nine times. The chain uses TRBV12-3 or TRBV12-4 and TRBJ2-2; 9 bases align to TRBD2. This CDR3 is built from 16 residues. Trimming cost V 2 bases and J 7 bases; bases outside gene matches: 8. CDR3 DNA: TGTGCCAGCAGTTTACTCGAACTAGCGGGCGGCGGGGAGCTGTTTTTT. The encoded protein is CASSLLELAGGGELFF.

This clonotype has only a few counts. The chain couples TRBV6-8 to TRBJ2-5, with a possible D match to TRBD1 (5 bases). Trimming stripped 0 bases from V and 2 bases from J, with 10 bases between. The CDR3 is 15 residues long. Germline V gene data show CDR1 as MNHGY and CDR2 as SAAAGT. CDR3 nucleotide sequence: TGTGCCAGCAGTTACTCGTGGGGCAGTCAAGAGACCCAGTACTTC. Protein product: CASSYSWGSQETQYF.

This chain uses TRBV6-4 with TRBJ2-3; 9 bases align to TRBD2. CDR3 size: 16 residues. CDR1 and CDR2 from the germline V gene are MRHNA and SNTAGT. J lost 2 bases, V lost 0 bases, and 3 bases had no gene match. The CDR3 protein is CASSDSSSGDTDTQYF. Here the CDR3 DNA reads TGTGCCAGCAGTGACTCGTCTAGCGGGGACACAGATACGCAGTATTTT.

This clonotype was detected a few times. The rearrangement joins TRBV7-8 to TRBJ1-2; the D is unclear. This CDR3 region has 14 residues. V was cut by 1 base and J by 0 bases, with 6 bases left in between. Germline lookup yields CDR1 SGHVS and CDR2 FQNEAQ. The CDR3 sequence is CASSLVDSNYGYTF. The CDR3 DNA sequence: TGTGCCAGCAGCTTAGTAGATTCTAACTATGGCTACACCTTC. Full variable domain (rest looked up from reference TRBV7-8 and TRBJ1-2): GAGVSQSPRYKVAKRGQDVALRCDPISGHVSLFWYQQALGQGPEFLTYFQNEAQLDKSGLPSDRFFAERPEGSVSTLKIQRTQQEDSAVYLCASSLVDSNYGYTFGSGTRLTVV.

The table lists this clonotype with a few counts. This chain connects TRBV7-2 to TRBJ1-3; D is possibly TRBD1 (6 bases). V was pared by 5 bases and J by 0 bases, with 23 bases between. The CDR3 extends over 19 amino acids. Germline CDR1 and CDR2: SGHTA and FQGNSA. The CDR3 DNA follows: TGTGCCAGCAGCCTCATCGGGGGGGCAGCCTACCACTCTGGAAACACCATATATTTT. As protein: CASSLIGGAAYHSGNTIYF.

This chain links TRBV6-2 or TRBV6-3 with TRBJ1-1; D ambiguous. Trimming cost V 6 bases and J 1 base, with 15 bases left between them. CDR1 is MNHEY, CDR2 SVGEGT, per germline. The CDR3 totals 15 residues. CDR3 residues: CASSTVFKGNTEAFF. CDR3 bases: TGTGCCAGCAGCACCGTCTTTAAAGGGAACACTGAAGCTTTCTTT.

This clonotype was seen many times. The chain links TRBV7-8 to TRBJ2-7, with TRBD2 as a possible D gene (6 bases). Trimming stripped 8 bases from V and 6 bases from J, with 17 bases between. CDR1 SGHVS and CDR2 FQNEAQ come from the germline V gene. This CDR3 region has 13 residues. The CDR3 loop reads CASWTGGEREQYF. The DNA for the CDR3 is TGTGCCAGCTGGACCGGAGGGGAGCGCGAGCAGTACTTC.

This clonotype was counted a few times. V and J are TRBV7-6 and TRBJ2-1, with 11 bases aligning to TRBD2. This CDR3 has 15 amino acids. CDR1 and CDR2 (germline): SGHVS, FNYEAQ. J was trimmed by 8 bases and V by 1 base; bases with no gene match: 4. The CDR3 bases are TGTGCCAGCAGCTTAGTGGTAGCGGGGGGGGATGAGCAGTTCTTC. Translation gives CASSLVVAGGDEQFF.

This clonotype was counted between two and nine times. V usage is TRBV6-6 and J usage is TRBJ2-7; D might be TRBD2 (6 bases). V was cut by 3 bases and J by 7 bases, with 10 bases left in between. The CDR3 has 12 amino acids. Germline CDR1 is MNHNY and CDR2 is SVGAGI (reference sequence). CDR3 sequence: CASSYSGREQYF. The CDR3 nucleotides are TGTGCCAGCAGTTATAGCGGAAGGGAGCAGTACTTC.